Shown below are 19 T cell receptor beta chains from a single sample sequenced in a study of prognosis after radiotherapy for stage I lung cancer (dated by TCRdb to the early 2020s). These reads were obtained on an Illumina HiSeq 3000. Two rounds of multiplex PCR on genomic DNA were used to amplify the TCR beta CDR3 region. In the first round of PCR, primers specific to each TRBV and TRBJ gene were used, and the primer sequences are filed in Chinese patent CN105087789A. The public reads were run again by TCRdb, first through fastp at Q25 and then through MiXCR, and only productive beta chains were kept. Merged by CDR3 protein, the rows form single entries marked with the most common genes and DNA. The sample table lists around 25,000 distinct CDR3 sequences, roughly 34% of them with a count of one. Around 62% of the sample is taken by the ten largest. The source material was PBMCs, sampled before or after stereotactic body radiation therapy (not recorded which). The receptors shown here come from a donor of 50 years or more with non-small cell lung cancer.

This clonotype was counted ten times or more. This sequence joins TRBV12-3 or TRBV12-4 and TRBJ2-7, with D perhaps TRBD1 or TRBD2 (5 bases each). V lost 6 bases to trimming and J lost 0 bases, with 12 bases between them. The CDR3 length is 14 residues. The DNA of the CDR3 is TGTGCCAGCAGCCCCACCGGGACCTCCTACGAGCAGTACTTC. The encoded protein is CASSPTGTSYEQYF.

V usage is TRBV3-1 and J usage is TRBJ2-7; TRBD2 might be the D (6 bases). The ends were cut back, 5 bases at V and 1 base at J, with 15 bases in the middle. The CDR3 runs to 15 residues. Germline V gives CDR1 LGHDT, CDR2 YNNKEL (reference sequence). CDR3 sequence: CASSDRDLGSYEQYF. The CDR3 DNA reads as TGTGCCAGCAGCGACCGGGACTTGGGGTCCTACGAGCAGTACTTC.

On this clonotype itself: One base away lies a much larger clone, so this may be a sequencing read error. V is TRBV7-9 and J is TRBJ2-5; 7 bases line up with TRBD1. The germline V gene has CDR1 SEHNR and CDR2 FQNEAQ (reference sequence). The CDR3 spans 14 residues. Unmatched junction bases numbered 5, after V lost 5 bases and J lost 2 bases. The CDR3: CASSRQGVQETQYF. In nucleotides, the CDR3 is TGTGCCAGCAGCCGACAGGGAGTACAAGAGACCCAGTACTTC.

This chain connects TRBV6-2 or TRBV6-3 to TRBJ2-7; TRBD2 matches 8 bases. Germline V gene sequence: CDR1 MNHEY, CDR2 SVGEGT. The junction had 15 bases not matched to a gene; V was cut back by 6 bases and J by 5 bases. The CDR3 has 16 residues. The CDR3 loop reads CASSPSLGTSKDEQYF. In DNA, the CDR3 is TGTGCCAGCAGCCCTAGCCTTGGGACTAGTAAAGACGAGCAGTACTTC.

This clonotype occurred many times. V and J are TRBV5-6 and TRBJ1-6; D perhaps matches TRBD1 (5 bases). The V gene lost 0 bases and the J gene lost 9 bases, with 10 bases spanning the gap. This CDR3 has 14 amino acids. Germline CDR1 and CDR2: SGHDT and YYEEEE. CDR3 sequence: CASSLGQGPSPLHF. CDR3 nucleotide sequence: TGTGCCAGCAGCTTGGGCCAGGGACCTTCACCCCTCCACTTT.

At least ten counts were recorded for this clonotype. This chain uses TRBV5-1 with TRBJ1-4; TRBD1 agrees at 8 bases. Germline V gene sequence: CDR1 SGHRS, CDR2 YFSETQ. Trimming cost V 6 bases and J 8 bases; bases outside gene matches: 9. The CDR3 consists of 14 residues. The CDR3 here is CASKQRQGNEKLFF. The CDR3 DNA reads TGCGCCAGCAAGCAGAGACAGGGGAACGAAAAACTGTTTTTT.

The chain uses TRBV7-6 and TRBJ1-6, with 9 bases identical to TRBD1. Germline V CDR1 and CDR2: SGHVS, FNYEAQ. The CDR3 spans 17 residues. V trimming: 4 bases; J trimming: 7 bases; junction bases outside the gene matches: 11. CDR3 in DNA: TGTGCCAGCAGCTCCCGAACGGGGACAGGGTCAAATTCACCCCTCCACTTT. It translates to CASSSRTGTGSNSPLHF.

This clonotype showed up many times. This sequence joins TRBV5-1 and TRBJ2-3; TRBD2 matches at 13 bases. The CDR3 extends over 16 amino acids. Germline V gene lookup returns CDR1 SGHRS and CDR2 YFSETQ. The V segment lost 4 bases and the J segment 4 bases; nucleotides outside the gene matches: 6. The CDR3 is CASSPTSGRRADTQYF. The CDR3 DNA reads TGCGCCAGCAGCCCGACTAGCGGGAGGCGGGCAGATACGCAGTATTTT.

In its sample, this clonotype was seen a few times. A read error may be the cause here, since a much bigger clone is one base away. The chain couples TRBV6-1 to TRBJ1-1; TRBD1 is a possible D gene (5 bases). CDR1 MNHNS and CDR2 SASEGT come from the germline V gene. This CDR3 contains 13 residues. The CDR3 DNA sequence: TGTGCCTGCAGGGAACAACAGAACACTGAAGCTTTCTTT. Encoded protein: CACREQQNTEAFF.

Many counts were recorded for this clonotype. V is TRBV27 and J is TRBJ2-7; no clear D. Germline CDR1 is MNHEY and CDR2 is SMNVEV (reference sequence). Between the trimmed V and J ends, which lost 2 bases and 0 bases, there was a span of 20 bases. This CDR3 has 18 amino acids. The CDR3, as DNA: TGTGCCAGCAGTTTAAAGCGTTGGGCCCTAGGAAACTCCTACGAGCAGTACTTC. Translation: CASSLKRWALGNSYEQYF.

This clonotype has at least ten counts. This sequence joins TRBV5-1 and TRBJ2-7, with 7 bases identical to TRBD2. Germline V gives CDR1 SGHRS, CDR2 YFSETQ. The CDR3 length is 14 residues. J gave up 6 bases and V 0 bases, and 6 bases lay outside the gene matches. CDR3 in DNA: TGCGCCAGCAGCTTGGTTGCGGGAGTGAGCGAGCAGTACTTC. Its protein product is CASSLVAGVSEQYF.

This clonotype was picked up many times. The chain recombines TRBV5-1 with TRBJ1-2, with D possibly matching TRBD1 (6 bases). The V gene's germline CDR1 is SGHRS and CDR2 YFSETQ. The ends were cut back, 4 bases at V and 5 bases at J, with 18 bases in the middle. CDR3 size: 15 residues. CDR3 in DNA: TGCGCCAGCAGCGACTACACCCGGGACAAGTATGGCTACACCTTC. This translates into CASSDYTRDKYGYTF.

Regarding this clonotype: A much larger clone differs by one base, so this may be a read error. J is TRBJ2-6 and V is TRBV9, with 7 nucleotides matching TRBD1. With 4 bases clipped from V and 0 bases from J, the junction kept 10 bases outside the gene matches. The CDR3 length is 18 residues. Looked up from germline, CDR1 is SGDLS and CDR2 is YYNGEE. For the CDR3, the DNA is TGTGCCAGCAGCTCGAGACAGGGCTTCTACTCTGGGGCCAACGTCCTGACTTTC. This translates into CASSSRQGFYSGANVLTF.

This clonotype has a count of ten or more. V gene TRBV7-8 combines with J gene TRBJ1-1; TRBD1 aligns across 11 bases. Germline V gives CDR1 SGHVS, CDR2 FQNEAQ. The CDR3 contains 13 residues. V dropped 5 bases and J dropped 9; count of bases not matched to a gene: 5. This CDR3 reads CASSSGQGAKAFF. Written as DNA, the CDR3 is TGTGCCAGCAGCAGCGGACAGGGGGCTAAAGCTTTCTTT.

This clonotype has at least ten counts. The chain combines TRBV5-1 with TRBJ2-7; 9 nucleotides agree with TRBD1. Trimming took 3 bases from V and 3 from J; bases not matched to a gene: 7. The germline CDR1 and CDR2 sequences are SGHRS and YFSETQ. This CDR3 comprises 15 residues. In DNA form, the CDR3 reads TGCGCCAGCAGCTGGGGACAGGGACGTAACTACGAGCAGTACTTC. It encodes CASSWGQGRNYEQYF. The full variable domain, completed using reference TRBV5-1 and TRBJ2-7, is KAGVTQTPRYLIKTRGQQVTLSCSPISGHRSVSWYQQTPGQGLQFLFEYFSETQRNKGNFPGRFSGRQFSNSRSEMNVSTLELGDSALYLCASSWGQGRNYEQYFGPGTRLTVT.

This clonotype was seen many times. The CDR3 sequence is CASSLGGQGVTEAFF. Written as DNA, the CDR3 is TGTGCCAGCAGCTTAGGGGGACAGGGGGTCACTGAAGCTTTCTTT. The gene calls are TRBV11-3 and TRBJ1-1; 11 positions agree with TRBD1. V lost 1 base and J lost 4; bases outside the gene matches: 2. The CDR3 loop spans 15 amino acids. Germline V CDR1 and CDR2: SGHNT, YENEEA.

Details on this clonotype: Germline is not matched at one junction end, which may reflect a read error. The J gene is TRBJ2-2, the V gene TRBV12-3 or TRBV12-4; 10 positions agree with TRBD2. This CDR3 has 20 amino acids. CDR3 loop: CASSWGWSSGRTANTVELFF. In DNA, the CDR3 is TGTGCCAGCAGTTGGGGGTGGTCTAGCGGGAGAACAGCGAACACCGTGGAGCTGTTTTTT.

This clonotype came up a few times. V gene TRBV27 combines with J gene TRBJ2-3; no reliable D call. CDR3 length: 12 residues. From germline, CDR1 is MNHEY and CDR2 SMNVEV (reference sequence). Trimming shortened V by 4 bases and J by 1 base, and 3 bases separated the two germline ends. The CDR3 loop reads CASSSGTDTQYF. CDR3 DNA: TGTGCCAGCAGTTCGGGCACAGATACGCAGTATTTT.

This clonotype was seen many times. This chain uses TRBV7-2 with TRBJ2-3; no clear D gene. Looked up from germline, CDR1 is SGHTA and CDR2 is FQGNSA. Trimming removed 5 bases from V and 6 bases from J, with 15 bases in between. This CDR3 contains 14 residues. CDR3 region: CASSLVGPGDTQYF. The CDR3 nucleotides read TGTGCCAGCAGCCTAGTAGGGCCCGGGGATACGCAGTATTTT.